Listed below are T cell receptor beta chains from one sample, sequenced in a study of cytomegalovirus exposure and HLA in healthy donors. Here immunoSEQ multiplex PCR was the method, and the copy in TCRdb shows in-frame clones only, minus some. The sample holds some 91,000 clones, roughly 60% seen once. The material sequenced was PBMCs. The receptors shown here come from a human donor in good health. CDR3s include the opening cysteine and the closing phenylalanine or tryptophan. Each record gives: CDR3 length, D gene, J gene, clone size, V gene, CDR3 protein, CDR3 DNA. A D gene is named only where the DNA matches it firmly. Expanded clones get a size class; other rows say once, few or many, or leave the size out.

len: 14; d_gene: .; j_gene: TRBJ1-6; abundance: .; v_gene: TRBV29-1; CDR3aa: CSSDSECCNSPLHF; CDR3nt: TGCAGCTCCGACAGTGAATGCTGTAATTCACCCCTCCACTTT
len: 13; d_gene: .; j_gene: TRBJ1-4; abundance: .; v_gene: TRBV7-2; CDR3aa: CASSLSRDEKLFF; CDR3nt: TGTGCCAGCAGTCTCTCCCGGGATGAAAAACTGTTTTTT
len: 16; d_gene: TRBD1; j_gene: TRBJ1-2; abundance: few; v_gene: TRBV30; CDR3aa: CAWSGYRDRGVYGYTF; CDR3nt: TGTGCCTGGAGCGGTTATCGGGACAGGGGAGTCTATGGCTACACCTTC
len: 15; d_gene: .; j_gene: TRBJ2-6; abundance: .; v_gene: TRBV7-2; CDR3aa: CASSLGIGGLPNPTF; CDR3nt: TGTGCCAGCAGCTTAGGAATAGGAGGGCTTCCTAATCCGACTTTC
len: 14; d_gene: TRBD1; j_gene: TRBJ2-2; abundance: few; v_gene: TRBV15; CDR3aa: CATSRDRGTGELFF; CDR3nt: TGTGCCACCAGCAGAGATCGAGGGACAGGAGAGCTGTTTTTT
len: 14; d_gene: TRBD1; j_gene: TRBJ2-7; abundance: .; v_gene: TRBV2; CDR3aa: CASSSGTGGYEQYF; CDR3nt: TGTGCCAGCAGCTCCGGGACAGGGGGCTACGAGCAGTACTTC
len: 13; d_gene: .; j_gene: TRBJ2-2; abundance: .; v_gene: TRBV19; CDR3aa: CASSLGQSGELFF; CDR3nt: TGTGCCAGTAGCTTAGGACAGTCCGGGGAGCTGTTTTTT
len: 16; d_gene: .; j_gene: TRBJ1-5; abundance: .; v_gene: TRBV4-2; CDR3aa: CASSQKARALNQPQHF; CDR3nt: TGTGCCAGCAGCCAAAAGGCCAGGGCCCTCAATCAGCCCCAGCATTTT
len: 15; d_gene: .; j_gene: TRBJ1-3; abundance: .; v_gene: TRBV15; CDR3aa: CATSGQVMGGNTIYF; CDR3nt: TGTGCCACCAGCGGGCAGGTCATGGGTGGAAACACCATATATTTT
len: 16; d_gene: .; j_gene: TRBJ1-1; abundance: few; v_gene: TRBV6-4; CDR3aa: CASSDSLTGSNTEAFF; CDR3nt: TGTGCCAGCAGTGACTCTCTGACAGGCTCGAACACTGAAGCTTTCTTT
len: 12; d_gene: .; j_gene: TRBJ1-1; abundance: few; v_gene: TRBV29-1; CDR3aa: CSVEPYSREAFF; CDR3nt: TGCAGCGTTGAACCCTATTCCCGGGAAGCTTTCTTT
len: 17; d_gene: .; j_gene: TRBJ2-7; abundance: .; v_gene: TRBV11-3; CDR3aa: CASSPQPLGVSSYEQYF; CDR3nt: TGTGCCAGCAGCCCCCAACCGCTGGGCGTCAGCTCCTACGAGCAGTACTTC
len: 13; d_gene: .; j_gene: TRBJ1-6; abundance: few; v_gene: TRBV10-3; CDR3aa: CAISEDRNSPLHF; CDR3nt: TGTGCCATCAGTGAGGACAGGAATTCACCCCTCCACTTT
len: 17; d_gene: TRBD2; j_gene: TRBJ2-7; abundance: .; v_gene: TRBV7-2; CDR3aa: CASSLGLAGGRLDEQYF; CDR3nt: TGTGCCAGCAGCTTAGGCCTAGCGGGGGGCCGACTTGACGAGCAGTACTTC
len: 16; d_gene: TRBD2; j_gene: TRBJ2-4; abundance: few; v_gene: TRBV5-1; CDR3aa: CASSLAPGGSKNIQYF; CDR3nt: TGCGCCAGCAGCTTGGCCCCGGGGGGTAGCAAAAACATTCAGTACTTC
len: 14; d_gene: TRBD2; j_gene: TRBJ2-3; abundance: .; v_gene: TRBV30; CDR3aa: CAWGTRPDTDTQYF; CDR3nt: TGTGCCTGGGGGACTAGACCCGACACAGATACGCAGTATTTT
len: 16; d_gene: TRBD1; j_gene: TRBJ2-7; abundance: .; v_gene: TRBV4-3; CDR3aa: CASSKEIRDRVHEQYF; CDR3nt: TGCGCCAGCAGCAAAGAGATTAGGGACAGGGTCCACGAGCAGTACTTC
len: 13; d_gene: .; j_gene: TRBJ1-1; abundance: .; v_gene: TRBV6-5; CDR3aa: CASSYTGYTEAFF; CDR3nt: TGTGCCAGCAGTTACACAGGTTACACTGAAGCTTTCTTT
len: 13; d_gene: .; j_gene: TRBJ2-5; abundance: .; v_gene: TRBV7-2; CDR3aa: CASSLTGIQTQYF; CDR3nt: TGTGCCAGCAGCTTAACCGGTATCCAGACCCAGTACTTC
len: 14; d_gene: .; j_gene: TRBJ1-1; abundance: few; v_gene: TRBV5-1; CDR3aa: CASSAGVGNTEAFF; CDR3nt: TGCGCCAGCAGCGCAGGGGTGGGGAACACTGAAGCTTTCTTT
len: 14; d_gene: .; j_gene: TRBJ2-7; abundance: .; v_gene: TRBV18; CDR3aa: CASSPLGQTYEQYF; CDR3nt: TGTGCCAGCTCACCACTAGGACAGACCTACGAGCAGTACTTC
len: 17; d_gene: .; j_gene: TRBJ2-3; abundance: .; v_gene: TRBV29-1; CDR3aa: CSVEDAQSEGSTDTQYF; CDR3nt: TGCAGCGTTGAAGACGCACAGTCCGAAGGTAGTACAGATACGCAGTATTTT
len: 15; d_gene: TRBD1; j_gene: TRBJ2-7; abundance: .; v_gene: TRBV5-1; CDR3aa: CASSLVTGGSYEQYF; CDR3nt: TGCGCCAGCAGCTTGGTAACAGGGGGCTCGTACGAGCAGTACTTC
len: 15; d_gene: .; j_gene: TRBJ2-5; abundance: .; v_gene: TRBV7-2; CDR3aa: CASSPRDQGRETQYF; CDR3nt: TGTGCCAGCAGCCCTAGGGATCAGGGTCGAGAGACCCAGTACTTC
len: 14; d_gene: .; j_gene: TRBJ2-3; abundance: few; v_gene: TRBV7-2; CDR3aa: CASSRSGLTDTQYF; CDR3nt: TGTGCCAGCAGCAGAAGCGGGCTCACAGATACGCAGTATTTT
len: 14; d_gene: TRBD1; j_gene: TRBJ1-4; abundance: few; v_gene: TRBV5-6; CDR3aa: CASSRGTGEEKLFF; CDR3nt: TGTGCCAGCAGCCGAGGGACAGGGGAGGAAAAACTGTTTTTT
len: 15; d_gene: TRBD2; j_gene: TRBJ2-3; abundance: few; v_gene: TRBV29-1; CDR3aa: CSESGGRGGPDTQYF; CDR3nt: TGCAGCGAATCCGGGGGGAGGGGAGGACCAGATACGCAGTATTTT
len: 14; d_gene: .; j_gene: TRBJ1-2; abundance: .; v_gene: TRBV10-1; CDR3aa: CDAKGVRANYGYTF; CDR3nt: TGCGATGCAAAGGGGGTCCGAGCTAACTATGGCTACACCTTC
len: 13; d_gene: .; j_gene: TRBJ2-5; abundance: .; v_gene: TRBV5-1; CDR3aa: CASSLERGETQYF; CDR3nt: TGCGCCAGCAGCTTGGAACGGGGAGAGACCCAGTACTTC
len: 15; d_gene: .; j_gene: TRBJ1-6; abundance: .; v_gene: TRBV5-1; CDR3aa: CASSLGGQGDSPLHF; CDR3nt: TGCGCCAGCAGCCTGGGGGGGCAGGGAGATTCACCCCTCCACTTT
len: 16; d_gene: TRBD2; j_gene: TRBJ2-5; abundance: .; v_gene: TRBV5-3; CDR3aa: CARSLSSGGASETQYF; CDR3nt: TGTGCCAGAAGCTTGAGTAGCGGGGGGGCCTCAGAGACCCAGTACTTC
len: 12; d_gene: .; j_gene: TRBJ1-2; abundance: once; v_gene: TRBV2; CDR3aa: CATQPGFDGYTF; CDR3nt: TGTGCCACCCAGCCAGGGTTTGATGGCTACACCTTC
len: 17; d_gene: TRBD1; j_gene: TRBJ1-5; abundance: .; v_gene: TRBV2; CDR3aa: CASSERDRGVLNQPQHF; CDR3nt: TGTGCCAGCAGTGAAAGGGACAGGGGGGTCCTCAATCAGCCCCAGCATTTT